Following are 9 T cell receptor beta chains from one sample sequenced in a study of T cell repertoires in cytomegalovirus infection. TCRdb reanalysed the reads using MiXCR and keeps one entry per CDR3 protein. The data contain 110,000 or so distinct CDR3 sequences, roughly 30% of them singletons. No antigens are known for them. The material was CD8+ T cells from cultured PBMCs, obtained from culture after CMV antigen stimulation. These receptors were taken from a human donor in good health (CMV status not recorded). Some clones in this sample may be carry-over from other donors' samples.

The genes are TRBV4-1 and TRBJ2-7; D is undetermined. There are 13 residues in the CDR3. Trimming removed 4 bases from V and 3 bases from J, with 10 bases in between. Germline V gene lookup returns CDR1 MGHRA and CDR2 YSYEKL. CDR3 bases: TGCGCCAGCAGCCCACGGGCTAGCTACGAGCAGTACTTC. Translated, it gives CASSPRASYEQYF.

The V and J genes are TRBV27 and TRBJ1-6; 12 nucleotides match TRBD1. This CDR3 has 16 amino acids. The J segment lost 10 bases and the V segment lost 3 bases, leaving 7 bases of the junction unmatched. The germline CDR1 and CDR2 sequences are MNHEY and SMNVEV (reference sequence). The CDR3 sequence is CASSLTRDRGRSPLHF. The CDR3 coding sequence is TGTGCCAGCAGTTTGACTCGGGACAGGGGGCGATCACCCCTCCACTTT.

This clonotype has at least ten counts. The CDR3 coding sequence is TGTGCCAGCAGCTTAGAGTCGGCGCTACCAGAGACCCAGTACTTC. Its protein is CASSLESALPETQYF. This chain links TRBV7-2 with TRBJ2-5; no clear D. Germline CDR1 SGHTA, CDR2 FQGNSA. CDR3 length equals 15 residues. With 1 base removed from V and 4 bases from J, the gap between germline ends came to 13 bases. The full variable domain, with the rest looked up from reference TRBV7-2 and TRBJ2-5, is GAGVSQSPSNKVTEKGKDVELRCDPISGHTALYWYRQSLGQGLEFLIYFQGNSAPDKSGLPSDRFSAERTGGSVSTLTIQRTQQEDSAVYLCASSLESALPETQYFGPGTRLLVL.

This clonotype was recorded at least ten times. The V gene is TRBV6-1, the J gene TRBJ1-1, with D possibly matching TRBD1 (5 bases). V lost 2 bases and J lost 4, with 11 bases in between. The CDR3 spans 14 residues. The germline gives CDR1 MNHNS, CDR2 SASEGT. CDR3 nucleotide sequence: TGTGCCAGCAGTGAAAAACGGGGCTTCACTGAAGCTTTCTTT. This codes for CASSEKRGFTEAFF.

This clonotype was seen once. The V gene is TRBV7-9, the J gene TRBJ2-7; possibly TRBD1 for D (5 bases). V was pared by 5 bases and J by 5 bases, with 13 bases between. The CDR3 is made up of 13 amino acids. The germline CDR1 and CDR2 sequences are SEHNR and FQNEAQ (reference sequence). The chain's CDR3 is CASSPPGRDEQYF. The DNA of the CDR3 is TGTGCCAGCAGCCCGCCGGGCAGGGACGAGCAGTACTTC.

The V call is TRBV28, the J call TRBJ1-1, with 7 positions matching TRBD1. V was clipped by 4 bases and J by 8 bases; unmatched bases: 7. Germline V gives CDR1 MDHEN, CDR2 SYDVKM. This CDR3 is built from 13 residues. CDR3 sequence: CASSSVGQSEAFF. CDR3 DNA sequence: TGTGCCAGCAGTTCTGTGGGACAGTCAGAAGCTTTCTTT.

Only a few counts were recorded for this clonotype. This chain joins TRBV4-2 and TRBJ2-2, with a tentative D call TRBD2 (7 bases). This CDR3 spans 17 amino acids. V was shortened by 1 base and J by 3 bases, with 15 bases between the two germline ends. In germline, CDR1 is LGHNA, CDR2 YNFKEQ. The CDR3 loop reads CASSQGGGQRDTGELFF. Here the CDR3 DNA reads TGTGCCAGCAGCCAAGGGGGGGGGCAGAGAGACACCGGGGAGCTGTTTTTT.

A single count supports this clonotype. The V call is TRBV4-1, the J call TRBJ2-7; no firm D call. CDR3 length: 14 amino acids. With 1 base removed from V and 4 bases from J, the gap between germline ends came to 11 bases. Germline CDR1 is MGHRA and CDR2 is YSYEKL. The CDR3 reads CASSQGLGWYEQYF. The CDR3 coding sequence is TGCGCCAGCAGCCAAGGGCTGGGATGGTACGAGCAGTACTTC.

The chain uses TRBV27 and TRBJ2-7, with 10 bases aligning to TRBD2. The V gene end was trimmed by 5 bases and the J gene end by 2 bases; junction bases not matched to a gene: 3. From germline, CDR1 is MNHEY and CDR2 SMNVEV (reference sequence). This CDR3 comprises 14 residues. The CDR3 here is CASSALAGAYEQYF. The CDR3 DNA reads as TGTGCCAGCAGTGCTCTAGCGGGAGCCTACGAGCAGTACTTC.